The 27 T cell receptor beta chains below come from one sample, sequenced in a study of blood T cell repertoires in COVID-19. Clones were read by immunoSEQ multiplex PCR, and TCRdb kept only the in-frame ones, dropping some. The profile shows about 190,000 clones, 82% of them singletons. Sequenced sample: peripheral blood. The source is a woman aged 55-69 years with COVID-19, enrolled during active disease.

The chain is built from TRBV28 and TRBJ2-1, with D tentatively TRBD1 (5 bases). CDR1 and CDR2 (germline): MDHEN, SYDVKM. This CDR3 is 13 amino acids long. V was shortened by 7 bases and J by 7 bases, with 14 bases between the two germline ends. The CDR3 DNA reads TGTGCCAGCATAGACAGTAAGAGGAATGAGCAGTTCTTC. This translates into CASIDSKRNEQFF.

CDR3 bases: TGTGCCAGCAGTTTCCAGGGACAGCCCCAGCATTTT. It is translated as CASSFQGQPQHF. The chain recombines TRBV6-5 with TRBJ1-5; tentative D call: TRBD1 (5 bases). CDR1 is MNHEY, CDR2 SVGAGI, per germline. This CDR3 is 12 amino acids long. V was cut by 4 bases and J by 7 bases, with 8 bases left in between.

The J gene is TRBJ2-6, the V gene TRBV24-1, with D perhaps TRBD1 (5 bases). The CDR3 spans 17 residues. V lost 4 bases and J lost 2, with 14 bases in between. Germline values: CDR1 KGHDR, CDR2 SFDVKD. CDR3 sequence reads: CATSDLPRGTGANVLTF. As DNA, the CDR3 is TGTGCCACCAGTGACCTTCCTAGGGGAACTGGGGCCAACGTCCTGACTTTC.

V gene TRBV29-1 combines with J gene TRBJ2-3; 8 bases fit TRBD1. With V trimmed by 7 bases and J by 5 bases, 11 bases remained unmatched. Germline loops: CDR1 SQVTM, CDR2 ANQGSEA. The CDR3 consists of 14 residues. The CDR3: CSAKLQGAVDTQYF. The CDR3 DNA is TGCAGCGCAAAACTCCAGGGGGCAGTAGATACGCAGTATTTT.

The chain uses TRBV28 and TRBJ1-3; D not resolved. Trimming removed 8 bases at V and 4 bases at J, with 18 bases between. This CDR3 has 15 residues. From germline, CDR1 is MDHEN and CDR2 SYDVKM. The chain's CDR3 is CASGLEGAAGNTIYF. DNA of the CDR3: TGTGCCAGCGGACTCGAAGGTGCAGCGGGAAACACCATATATTTT.

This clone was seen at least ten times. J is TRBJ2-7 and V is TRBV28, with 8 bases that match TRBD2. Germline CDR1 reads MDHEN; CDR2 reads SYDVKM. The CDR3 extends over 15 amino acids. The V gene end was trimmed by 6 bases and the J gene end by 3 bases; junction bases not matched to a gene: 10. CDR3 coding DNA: TGTGCCAGCAGCCCAGCGGGGGCGAGTAACTACGAGCAGTACGTC. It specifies CASSPAGASNYEQYV.

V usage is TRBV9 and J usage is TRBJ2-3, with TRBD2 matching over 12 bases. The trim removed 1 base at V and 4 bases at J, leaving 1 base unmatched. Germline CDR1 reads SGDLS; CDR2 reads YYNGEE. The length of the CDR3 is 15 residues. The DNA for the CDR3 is TGTGCCAGCAGCGTATCTAGCGGGAGGGCAGATACGCAGTATTTT. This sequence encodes CASSVSSGRADTQYF.

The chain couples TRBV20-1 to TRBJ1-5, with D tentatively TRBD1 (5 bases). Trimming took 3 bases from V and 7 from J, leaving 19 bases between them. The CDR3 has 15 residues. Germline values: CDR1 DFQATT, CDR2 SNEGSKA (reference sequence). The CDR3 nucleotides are TGCAGTGCTAGTCCGCCCCAGGGAATGGGCCAGCCCCAGCATTTT. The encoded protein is CSASPPQGMGQPQHF.

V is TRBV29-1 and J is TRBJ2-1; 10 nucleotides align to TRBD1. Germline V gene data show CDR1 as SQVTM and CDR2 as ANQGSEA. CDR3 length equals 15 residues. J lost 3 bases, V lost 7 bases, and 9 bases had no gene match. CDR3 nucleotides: TGCAGCGCTCTTCGGGGACAGGGGCACTACAATGAGCAGTTCTTC. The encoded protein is CSALRGQGHYNEQFF.

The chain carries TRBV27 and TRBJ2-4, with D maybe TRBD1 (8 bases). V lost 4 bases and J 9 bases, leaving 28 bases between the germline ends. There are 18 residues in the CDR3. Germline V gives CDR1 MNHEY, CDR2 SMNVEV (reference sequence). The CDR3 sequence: CASSSLGGPGGFGSIQYF. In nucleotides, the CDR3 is TGTGCCAGCAGTTCACTCGGGGGGCCAGGGGGCTTTGGATCCATTCAGTACTTC.

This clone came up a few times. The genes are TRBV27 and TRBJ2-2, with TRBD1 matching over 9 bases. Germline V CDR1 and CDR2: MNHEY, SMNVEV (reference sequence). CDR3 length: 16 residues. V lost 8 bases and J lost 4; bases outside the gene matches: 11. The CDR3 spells CASWGGTGRFTGELFF. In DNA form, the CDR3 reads TGTGCCAGCTGGGGGGGGACAGGGCGATTCACCGGGGAGCTGTTTTTT.

The CDR3 region is CASREGGANEKLFF. CDR3 DNA sequence: TGCGCCAGCAGAGAAGGGGGGGCCAATGAAAAACTGTTTTTT. V usage is TRBV5-1 and J usage is TRBJ1-4, with a weak D call TRBD1 (6 bases). This CDR3 region has 14 residues. V lost 5 bases and J lost 5, with 13 bases in between. Per germline, CDR1 SGHRS and CDR2 YFSETQ.

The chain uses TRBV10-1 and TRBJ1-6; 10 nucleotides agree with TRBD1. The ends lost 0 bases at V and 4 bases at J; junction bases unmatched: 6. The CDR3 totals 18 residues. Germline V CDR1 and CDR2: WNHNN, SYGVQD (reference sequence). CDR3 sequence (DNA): TGCGCCAGCAGTGAGTCGACAGGGGGCACTGAATATAATTCACCCCTCCACTTT. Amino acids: CASSESTGGTEYNSPLHF.

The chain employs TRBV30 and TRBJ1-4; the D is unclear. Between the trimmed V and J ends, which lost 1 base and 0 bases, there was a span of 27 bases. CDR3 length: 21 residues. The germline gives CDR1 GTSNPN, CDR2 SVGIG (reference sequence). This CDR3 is CAWSAGLGIGFAGATNEKLFF. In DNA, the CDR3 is TGTGCCTGGAGTGCGGGGTTAGGGATAGGGTTTGCGGGAGCAACTAATGAAAAACTGTTTTTT.

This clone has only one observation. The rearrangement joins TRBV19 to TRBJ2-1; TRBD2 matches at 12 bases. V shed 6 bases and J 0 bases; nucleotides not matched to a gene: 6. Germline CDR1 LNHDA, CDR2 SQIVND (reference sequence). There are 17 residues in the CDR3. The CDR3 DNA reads TGTGCCAGTAGCCCGACTAGCGGGAGACCCTCCTACAATGAGCAGTTCTTC. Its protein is CASSPTSGRPSYNEQFF.

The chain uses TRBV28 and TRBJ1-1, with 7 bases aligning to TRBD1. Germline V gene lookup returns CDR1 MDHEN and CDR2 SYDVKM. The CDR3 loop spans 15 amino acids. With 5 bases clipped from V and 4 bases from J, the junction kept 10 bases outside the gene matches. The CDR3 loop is CASSIRQGQGTEAFF. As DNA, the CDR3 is TGTGCCAGCAGTATTCGACAGGGACAAGGCACTGAAGCTTTCTTT.

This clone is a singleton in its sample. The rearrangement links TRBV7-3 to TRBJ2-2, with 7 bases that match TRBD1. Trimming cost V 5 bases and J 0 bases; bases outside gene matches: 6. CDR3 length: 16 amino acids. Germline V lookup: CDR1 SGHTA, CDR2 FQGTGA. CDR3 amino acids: CASSRSGGANTGELFF. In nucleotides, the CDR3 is TGTGCCAGCAGCCGATCAGGGGGAGCGAACACCGGGGAGCTGTTTTTT.

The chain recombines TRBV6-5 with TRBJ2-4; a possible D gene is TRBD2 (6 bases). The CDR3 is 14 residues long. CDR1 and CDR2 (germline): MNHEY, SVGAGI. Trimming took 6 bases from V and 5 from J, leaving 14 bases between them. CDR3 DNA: TGTGCCAGCAGCGGTGGGACTGTGGAAAACATTCAGTACTTC. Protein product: CASSGGTVENIQYF.

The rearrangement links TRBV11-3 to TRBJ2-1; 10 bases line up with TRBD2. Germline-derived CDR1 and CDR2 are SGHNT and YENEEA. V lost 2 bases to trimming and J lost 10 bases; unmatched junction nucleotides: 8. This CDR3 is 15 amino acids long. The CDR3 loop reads CASSLRAGGPREQFF. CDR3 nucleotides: TGTGCCAGCAGCTTAAGAGCGGGGGGGCCTCGGGAGCAGTTCTTC.

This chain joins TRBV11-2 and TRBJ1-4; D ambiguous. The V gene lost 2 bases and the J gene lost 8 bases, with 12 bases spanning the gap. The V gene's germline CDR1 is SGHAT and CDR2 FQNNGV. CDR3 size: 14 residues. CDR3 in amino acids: CASSLLRVREKLFF. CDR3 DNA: TGTGCCAGCAGCTTATTACGGGTCCGAGAAAAACTGTTTTTT.

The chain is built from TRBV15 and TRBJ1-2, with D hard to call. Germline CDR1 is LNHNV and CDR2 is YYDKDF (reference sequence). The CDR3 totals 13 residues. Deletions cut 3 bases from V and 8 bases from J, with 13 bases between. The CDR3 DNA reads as TGTGCCACCAGCAGGGGGAGCGCGGAGGGCTACACCTTC. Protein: CATSRGSAEGYTF.

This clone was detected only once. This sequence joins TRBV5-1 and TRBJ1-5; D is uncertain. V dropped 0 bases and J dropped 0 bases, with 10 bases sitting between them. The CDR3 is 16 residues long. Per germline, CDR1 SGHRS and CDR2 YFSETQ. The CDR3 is CASSLEGGHSNQPQHF. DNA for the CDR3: TGCGCCAGCAGCTTGGAAGGAGGTCATAGCAATCAGCCCCAGCATTTT.

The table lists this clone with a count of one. The CDR3 loop reads CASSPLGGGNQPQHF. The CDR3, as DNA: TGTGCCAGTAGTCCCCTGGGAGGGGGCAATCAGCCCCAGCATTTT. The J gene is TRBJ1-5, the V gene TRBV19; tentatively, D is TRBD1 (5 bases). This CDR3 is 15 amino acids long. Germline V lookup: CDR1 LNHDA, CDR2 SQIVND (reference sequence). The V end lost 5 bases, the J end lost 2 bases, and 13 bases lay between the germline ends.

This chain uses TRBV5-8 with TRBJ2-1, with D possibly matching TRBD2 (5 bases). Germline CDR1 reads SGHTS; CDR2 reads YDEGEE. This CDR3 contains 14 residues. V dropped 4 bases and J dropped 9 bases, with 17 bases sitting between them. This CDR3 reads CASSPMGGYPEQFF. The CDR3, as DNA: TGTGCCAGCAGCCCCATGGGCGGGTATCCTGAGCAGTTCTTC.

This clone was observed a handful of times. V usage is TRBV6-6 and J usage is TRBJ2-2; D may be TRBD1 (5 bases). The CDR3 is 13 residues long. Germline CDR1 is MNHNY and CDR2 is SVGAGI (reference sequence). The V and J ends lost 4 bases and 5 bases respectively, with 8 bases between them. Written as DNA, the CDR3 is TGTGCCAGCAGTTCAGGGAAAACCGGGGAGCTGTTTTTT. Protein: CASSSGKTGELFF.

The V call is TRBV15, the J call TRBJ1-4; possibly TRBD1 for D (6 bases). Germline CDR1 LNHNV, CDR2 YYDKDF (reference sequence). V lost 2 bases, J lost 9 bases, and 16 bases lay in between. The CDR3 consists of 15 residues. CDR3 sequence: CATSRQQGIVKKLFF. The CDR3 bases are TGTGCCACCAGCAGACAACAGGGCATCGTGAAAAAACTGTTTTTT.

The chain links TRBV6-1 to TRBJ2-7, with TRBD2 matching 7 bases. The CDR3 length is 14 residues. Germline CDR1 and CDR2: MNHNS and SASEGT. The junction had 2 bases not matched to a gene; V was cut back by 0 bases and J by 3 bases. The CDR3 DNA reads TGTGCCAGCAGTGAAGCGGGGGGGGGCTACGAGCAGTACGTC. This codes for CASSEAGGGYEQYV.